These T cell receptor beta chains were read from a single sample in a study of T cell clonotyping in hematopoietic cell transplantation. Only in-frame clones appear in the TCRdb table, and some are missing; sequencing was by immunoSEQ multiplex PCR. The sample includes about 49,000 clones, 86% of them seen just once. The sample was peripheral blood mononuclear cells, taken before stem cell transplant. The receptor set was obtained from a man in his fifties or sixties with biphenotypic leukemia. Some clones in this sample may be carry-over from other donors' samples. Both conserved end residues are part of each CDR3. The D gene is left open where the match is weak. The listing skips clone size in some rows; elsewhere it reads once, few, many or a size class.

>once|TRBV19|TRBJ1-1|TRBD1
CASTRDRYTEAFF
TGTGCCAGTACTAGGGACAGGTACACTGAAGCTTTCTTT
>-|TRBV10-3|TRBJ2-3|TRBD1
CAISANEGAQDTQYF
TGTGCCATCAGTGCAAATGAGGGGGCACAGGATACGCAGTATTTT
>-|TRBV9|TRBJ2-5|-
CASGAGETQYF
TGTGCCAGCGGAGCAGGAGAGACCCAGTACTTC
>-|TRBV29-1|TRBJ1-2|-
CSVEPRGYYGYTF
TGCAGCGTTGAGCCTAGGGGATACTATGGCTACACCTTC
>-|TRBV28|TRBJ1-1|-
CASSLSYNEAFF
TGTGCCAGCAGTTTGTCCTATAATGAAGCTTTCTTT
>once|TRBV5-6|TRBJ2-7|-
CASSLTGYEQYF
TGTGCCAGCAGCTTGACTGGCTACGAGCAGTACTTC
>-|TRBV9|TRBJ1-2|-
CASSVVESYGYTF
TGTGCCAGCAGCGTCGTGGAGAGCTATGGCTACACCTTC
>-|TRBV30|TRBJ2-1|TRBD2
CAWSPALTSGLYNEQFF
TGTGCCTGGAGTCCGGCCCTGACTAGCGGCCTTTACAATGAGCAGTTCTTC
>-|TRBV5-4|TRBJ1-2|-
CASSLGGTYRERGYTF
TGTGCCAGCAGCCTCGGAGGTACATACAGGGAGCGTGGCTACACCTTC
>few|TRBV7-9|TRBJ2-1|TRBD1
CASSSQGSSYNEQFF
TGTGCCAGCAGCTCACAGGGGAGCTCCTACAATGAGCAGTTCTTC
>-|TRBV5-5|TRBJ2-5|-
CASSSTTGGQETQYF
TGTGCCAGCAGCTCCACGACAGGAGGACAAGAGACCCAGTACTTC
>-|TRBV25-1|TRBJ1-4|-
CASREQGHEKLFF
TGTGCCAGCAGGGAACAGGGTCACGAAAAACTGTTTTTT
>-|TRBV7-9|TRBJ1-2|TRBD1
CASSLGDRGHGYTF
TGTGCCAGCAGCTTAGGAGACAGGGGGCATGGCTACACCTTC
>-|TRBV10-3|TRBJ2-3|-
CAISEGGTDTQYF
TGTGCCATCAGTGAAGGGGGCACAGATACGCAGTATTTT
>-|TRBV9|TRBJ2-3|TRBD1
CASSAGTGWSTDTQYF
TGTGCCAGCAGCGCGGGGACAGGGTGGAGCACAGATACGCAGTATTTT
>-|TRBV25-1|TRBJ1-3|-
CASSVRTGTIGNTIYF
TGTGCCAGCAGTGTTCGCACAGGAACCATCGGAAACACCATATATTTT
>-|TRBV11-1|TRBJ2-6|-
CASSSTDSGANVLTF
TGTGCCAGCAGCTCGACGGACTCTGGGGCCAACGTCCTGACTTTC
>-|TRBV9|TRBJ1-4|-
CASSVGVSEKLFF
TGTGCCAGCAGCGTAGGGGTCAGTGAAAAACTGTTTTTT
>-|TRBV28|TRBJ1-2|-
CASSSPGTRPDFDYTF
TGTGCCAGCAGTTCCCCCGGGACACGGCCCGATTTTGACTACACCTTC
>once|TRBV7-2|TRBJ2-7|TRBD2
CASSLVSGGDYEQYF
TGTGCCAGCAGCTTAGTCAGCGGGGGAGACTACGAGCAGTACTTC
>-|TRBV30|TRBJ1-5|-
CAWSVPDSRTQPQHF
TGTGCCTGGAGTGTTCCGGACAGCAGAACGCAGCCCCAGCATTTT
>-|TRBV6-1|TRBJ2-5|-
CASSADTETQYF
TGTGCCAGCAGTGCTGACACGGAGACCCAGTACTTC
>-|TRBV4-2|TRBJ2-7|-
CASSPYAGQSYEQYF
TGTGCCAGCAGCCCCTATGCCGGACAGTCCTACGAGCAGTACTTC
>once|TRBV4-2|TRBJ1-2|-
CASSQVEGVTSLYGYTF
TGTGCCAGCAGCCAAGTTGAGGGGGTCACTTCACTGTATGGCTACACCTTC
>-|TRBV29-1|TRBJ2-3|TRBD2
CSVGVQGLAGTTDTQYF
TGCAGCGTTGGGGTTCAGGGACTAGCGGGGACCACAGATACGCAGTATTTT
>-|TRBV30|TRBJ2-7|-
CAWSVKALGRDSYYEQYF
TGTGCCTGGAGCGTAAAGGCACTAGGACGGGACTCATACTACGAGCAGTACTTC
>-|TRBV10-3|TRBJ1-5|-
CAISELKGEPQHF
TGTGCCATCAGTGAATTGAAAGGGGAGCCCCAGCATTTT
>few|TRBV30|TRBJ2-2|TRBD1
CAWTDPDRDTGELFF
TGTGCCTGGACCGATCCGGACAGGGACACCGGGGAGCTGTTTTTT
>-|TRBV30|TRBJ2-5|TRBD1
CAWSQLSGTGGTQYF
TGTGCCTGGAGTCAACTTTCCGGGACAGGGGGGACCCAGTACTTC
>-|TRBV25-1|TRBJ2-7|-
CASGRDSEQYF
TGTGCCAGCGGTAGGGATTCCGAGCAGTACTTC
>-|TRBV5-1|TRBJ1-1|-
CASSWEGTPDEAFF
TGCGCCAGCAGCTGGGAAGGCACCCCTGATGAAGCTTTCTTT
>-|TRBV30|TRBJ1-1|-
CAWSRNRNTEAFF
TGTGCCTGGAGCCGGAACAGGAACACTGAAGCTTTCTTT
>once|TRBV30|TRBJ2-7|TRBD1
CAWRTGTGLSEQYF
TGTGCCTGGAGAACCGGGACAGGGTTGTCCGAGCAGTACTTC
>-|TRBV2|TRBJ2-1|-
CASMRNNEQFF
TGTGCCAGCATGAGAAACAATGAGCAGTTCTTC
>-|TRBV7-8|TRBJ2-7|TRBD2
CASSSLAGVKQYF
TGTGCCAGCAGCTCACTAGCGGGAGTGAAGCAGTACTTC
>few|TRBV7-7|TRBJ2-2|TRBD2
CASRLAAGELFF
TGTGCTAGCAGGCTAGCGGCCGGGGAGCTGTTTTTT
>-|TRBV6-5|TRBJ1-1|-
CASSYRIGGNTEAFF
TGTGCCAGCAGTTATAGGATCGGCGGGAACACTGAAGCTTTCTTT
>-|TRBV5-1|TRBJ2-7|TRBD1
CASKGSDRGDHEQYF
TGCGCCAGCAAAGGGTCAGACAGGGGGGACCACGAGCAGTACTTC
>-|TRBV15|TRBJ2-1|-
CATSRDLGSLGNEQFF
TGTGCCACCAGCAGAGATCTGGGATCCCTTGGCAATGAGCAGTTCTTC
>few|TRBV6-5|TRBJ2-7|-
CASSYSWGNTYEQYF
TGTGCCAGCAGTTACTCGTGGGGCAACACCTACGAGCAGTACTTC
>-|TRBV7-9|TRBJ2-7|TRBD2
CASSLGLAGYEQYF
TGTGCCAGCAGCTTAGGACTAGCGGGCTACGAGCAGTACTTC
>-|TRBV6-5|TRBJ2-7|TRBD1
CASREQGAGEQYF
TGTGCCAGCAGAGAACAGGGGGCGGGGGAGCAGTACTTC
>-|TRBV10-3|TRBJ1-5|-
CAISGGTANKGSPQHF
TGTGCCATCAGTGGCGGGACGGCCAACAAGGGATCACCCCAGCATTTT
>-|TRBV2|TRBJ1-2|-
CASTRARIGGAYGYTF
TGTGCCAGCACTCGGGCCAGGATAGGGGGGGCCTATGGCTACACCTTC
>-|TRBV20-1|TRBJ1-2|-
CSGANHYGYTF
TGCAGTGGAGCAAATCACTATGGCTACACCTTC
>-|TRBV6-5|TRBJ1-1|TRBD1
CASSPPTGGETEAFF
TGTGCCAGCAGTCCCCCGACAGGGGGGGAGACTGAAGCTTTCTTT
>-|TRBV7-2|TRBJ2-1|TRBD2
CASSLWTSGGYNEQFF
TGTGCCAGCAGCCTGTGGACTAGCGGGGGGTACAATGAGCAGTTCTTC
>-|TRBV7-9|TRBJ1-5|-
CASSLDPQPQHF
TGTGCCAGCAGCTTAGATCCCCAACCCCAGCATTTT
>-|TRBV28|TRBJ1-2|TRBD1
CASSGGQGAVYGYTF
TGTGCCAGCAGTGGTGGACAGGGGGCGGTATATGGCTACACCTTC
>-|TRBV28|TRBJ1-2|TRBD1
CASSFGQGRGYTF
TGTGCCAGCAGTTTTGGACAGGGACGTGGCTACACCTTC
>-|TRBV7-9|TRBJ2-7|-
CASSLELEFDEQYF
TGTGCCAGCAGCTTAGAACTAGAATTCGACGAGCAGTACTTC
>-|TRBV5-6|TRBJ2-3|-
CASSLAGTHTDTQYF
TGTGCCAGCAGCTTGGCAGGGACTCACACAGATACGCAGTATTTT
>-|TRBV30|TRBJ2-7|TRBD1
CAWSDNRGFYEQYF
TGTGCCTGGAGCGATAACAGGGGTTTCTACGAGCAGTACTTC
>-|TRBV30|TRBJ2-7|-
CAWSAGDGYYEQYF
TGTGCCTGGAGTGCGGGGGACGGATACTACGAGCAGTACTTC
>few|TRBV6-5|TRBJ1-1|TRBD1
CASSSQDRAFPEAFF
TGTGCCAGCAGTTCTCAGGACAGGGCATTCCCTGAAGCTTTCTTT
>once|TRBV14|TRBJ2-1|-
CASSQGGEQFF
TGTGCCAGCAGCCAAGGGGGAGAGCAGTTCTTC
>-|TRBV10-3|TRBJ1-2|-
CAIRGDPRNYGYTF
TGTGCCATCAGGGGAGACCCCCGGAACTATGGCTACACCTTC
>-|TRBV4-1|TRBJ2-5|-
CASSQDEGRETQYF
TGCGCCAGCAGCCAAGACGAGGGTCGGGAGACCCAGTACTTC